This T cell receptor (beta chain) derives from a study of OX40 agonist ivuxolimab in advanced cancers. About the research overall: Patients were over 65% male with ages roughly 20 to 80, mean around 61.

Trimming took 3 bases from V and 4 from J; bases not matched to a gene: 5. The CDR3 has 15 residues. Germline V lookup: CDR1 SGDLS, CDR2 YYNGEE. Data came from immunoSEQ multiplex PCR; TCRdb stores just in-frame clones and leaves some out. The sample includes 40,000 to 50,000 clones, over 75% of them seen just once. The J gene is TRBJ2-5, the V gene TRBV9; 11 bases align to TRBD1. The sample here was CD4+ or CD8+ T cells sorted from blood, taken in a trial of the OX40 agonist ivuxolimab. This TCR was sampled from an adult with an advanced solid tumor such as melanoma, head and neck, liver or kidney cancer. In nucleotides, the CDR3 is TGTGCCAGCAGCGCTACCGGGACAGGGGGAGAGACCCAGTACTTC. Amino acid sequence: CASSATGTGGETQYF.